This record concerns one T cell receptor beta chain sequence. Sequencing used immunoSEQ multiplex PCR; TCRdb keeps in-frame clones, though not all of them. The table has about 50,000 clones, about 57% seen once. This specimen comes from a study of cytotoxic CD8 clonotypes in ibrutinib-treated CLL. V dropped 1 base and J dropped 4 bases, with 11 bases sitting between them. CDR3 length: 15 amino acids. Germline assignment: CDR1 MNHNS and CDR2 SASEGT. The receptor comes from a human donor with chronic lymphocytic leukemia. The chain couples TRBV6-1 to TRBJ1-3; D is unclear. This specimen was PBMCs, taken after 24 months of ibrutinib treatment. The CDR3: CASSEGFTPGNTIYF. In DNA, the CDR3 is TGTGCCAGCAGTGAAGGGTTCACACCAGGAAACACCATATATTTT.